This TCR beta chain is from a study of cytomegalovirus exposure and HLA in healthy donors. General observations from the study: In most subjects, TCR beta sequences reportedly gave accurate predictions of HLA-A and HLA-B alleles.

To note about this clone: Its antigen is not identified.

The PCR used 60 Vbeta and 13 Jbeta primers. Generated by immunoSEQ multiplex PCR, the TCRdb table keeps only in-frame clones and is missing some. The sample yields about 150,000 clones, 80% seen once. The sample was PBMCs. The TCR comes from a middle-aged woman in good health and CMV-seropositive.

CDR3 bases: TGTGCCAGCTCACGGGACAGCCAAGAGACCCAGTACTTC. Its protein product is CASSRDSQETQYF. This chain uses TRBV18 with TRBJ2-5, with 7 bases identical to TRBD1. Germline V CDR1 and CDR2: KGHSH, LQKENI. After removal of 4 bases from V and 1 base from J, the junction contained 0 bases not matched to a gene. The CDR3 loop spans 13 amino acids.